This section outlines one T cell receptor (beta chain) sequence together with its context. The antigen remains undetermined. V shed 5 bases and J shed 2 bases, with 17 bases lying between them. The CDR3 is 16 residues long. Germline V gives CDR1 SGHTA, CDR2 FQGTGA. The sample comes from a study of T cell responses to AZD1222 COVID-19 vaccine. Findings and limits, study-wide: Repertoire collection took place solely once the T cell response had peaked.

TCRdb keeps only in-frame clones here, not all; method: immunoSEQ multiplex PCR. This table holds 150,000 to 200,000 clones, 80% to 90% found once. V and J are TRBV7-3 and TRBJ2-3; possible D gene TRBD2, 5 bases. The clonotype originates from an adult in good health. Sequences were derived from peripheral blood, sampled on day 0 of AZD1222 vaccination. CDR3 amino acids: CASSARTAGYTDTQYF. DNA for the CDR3: TGTGCCAGCAGCGCCCGGACTGCAGGTTACACAGATACGCAGTATTTT.